This entry is about one T cell receptor (beta chain). The target antigen is unknown. The data were obtained in a study of OX40 agonist ivuxolimab in advanced cancers. Background on the study: Given to patients was ivuxolimab, an agonistic anti-OX40 (CD134) antibody. Patients in the trial were receiving intravenous ivuxolimab every 2 weeks, at doses of 0.01 to 10 mg/kg. Recorded diagnoses for dose-escalation patients were hepatocellular carcinoma, melanoma, renal cell or head and neck cancer.

Measured with immunoSEQ multiplex PCR; TCRdb has only the in-frame clones, and not every one. The profile shows over 55,000 clones, over 60% of them singletons. The germline V gene has CDR1 DFQATT and CDR2 SNEGSKA (reference sequence). CDR3 length: 11 amino acids. The germline V and J ends were trimmed by 3 bases and 4 bases, with 5 bases remaining between them. Findings of the study overall: With doses of 0.1-3.0 mg/kg, partial responders showed among the lowest clonal expansion.

The material sequenced was CD4+ or CD8+ T cells sorted from blood, taken in a trial of the OX40 agonist ivuxolimab. The rearrangement links TRBV20-1 to TRBJ2-3; D ambiguous. This clonotype originated in an adult with an advanced solid tumor such as melanoma, head and neck, liver or kidney cancer. The CDR3 coding sequence is TGCAGTGCTAGTAACCCAGATACGCAGTATTTT. Its protein is CSASNPDTQYF.